Presented here are 9 T cell receptor beta chains from one specimen sequenced in a study of shared clonotypes between healthy human individuals. Produced via immunoSEQ multiplex PCR; TCRdb's table is partial and in-frame only. The repertoire holds fewer than 600,000 clones, with more than 70% as singletons. The sample taken for sequencing was PBMCs. The receptors stem from a middle-aged woman in good health. Some clones in this sample may be carry-over from other donors' samples.

V and J are TRBV7-9 and TRBJ1-2, with D hard to call. V lost 3 bases, J lost 8 bases, and 10 bases lay in between. The CDR3 is 12 residues long. Germline CDR1 reads SEHNR; CDR2 reads FQNEAQ (reference sequence). For the CDR3, the DNA is TGTGCCAGCAGCTTTGGGTTAGAGGGCTACACCTTC. It specifies CASSFGLEGYTF.

J is TRBJ1-3 and V is TRBV4-1; D ambiguous. This CDR3 spans 18 amino acids. Germline V gene data show CDR1 as MGHRA and CDR2 as YSYEKL. V lost 1 base to trimming and J lost 2 bases, with 18 bases between them. The CDR3 DNA is TGCGCCAGCAGCCAAGTAGCCCGGGTGGGCCGCCCTGGAAACACCATATATTTT. The encoded protein is CASSQVARVGRPGNTIYF.

The rearrangement uses TRBV9 and TRBJ2-1; D remains ambiguous. V was shortened by 4 bases and J by 2 bases, with 16 bases between the two germline ends. The germline gives CDR1 SGDLS, CDR2 YYNGEE. The length of the CDR3 is 16 residues. The CDR3 spells CASSPAADIPYNEQFF. The CDR3 DNA reads as TGTGCCAGCAGCCCCGCGGCGGATATACCCTACAATGAGCAGTTCTTC.

This clone has only a few counts. A far larger clone lies a single base away; this is likely a read error. The chain is built from TRBV5-6 and TRBJ2-7; D not certain. The CDR3 is 12 residues long. The V gene's germline CDR1 is SGHDT and CDR2 YYEEEE. CDR3 nucleotide sequence: TGTGCCAGCGGCTTGAGGAGCTACGAGCAGTACTTC. Translation: CASGLRSYEQYF.

Comment on this clone: At the DNA level, this CDR3 is encoded by other sequences in the same sample as well. The rearrangement uses TRBV7-2 and TRBJ2-5; 11 positions match TRBD1. V lost 5 bases and J lost 5; bases outside the gene matches: 7. The CDR3 extends over 15 amino acids. Germline CDR1 SGHTA, CDR2 FQGNSA. The CDR3 spells CASSPGQGAGETQYF. CDR3 bases: TGTGCCAGCAGCCCCGGACAGGGGGCGGGCGAGACCCAGTACTTC.

CDR3 protein: CASSMGTGGDGYTF. The CDR3 region has the DNA TGTGCCAGTAGTATGGGGACAGGGGGCGACGGCTACACCTTC. The chain combines TRBV19 with TRBJ1-2; 12 positions agree with TRBD1. The CDR3 runs to 14 residues. Germline values: CDR1 LNHDA, CDR2 SQIVND (reference sequence). V was pared by 3 bases and J by 8 bases, with 4 bases of the junction left unmatched.

Concerning this clone: This same CDR3 is encoded by further DNA sequences in the sample. The chain links TRBV15 to TRBJ1-2, with 9 bases lining up with TRBD1. The CDR3 spans 13 residues. Germline V gene data show CDR1 as LNHNV and CDR2 as YYDKDF (reference sequence). Germline trimming cut 2 bases from V and 9 bases from J; bases unmatched to any gene: 4. CDR3 DNA sequence: TGTGCCACCAGCAGACGGGACAGGGAGAGCTACACCTTC. This codes for CATSRRDRESYTF.

This sequence joins TRBV6-1 and TRBJ2-7; D not certain. Per germline, CDR1 MNHNS and CDR2 SASEGT. This CDR3 has 15 residues. V was cut by 3 bases and J by 3 bases, with 15 bases left in between. The CDR3 region has the DNA TGTGCCAGCAGTGATTCGTTGGGTATAAGCTACGAGCAGTACTTC. It translates to CASSDSLGISYEQYF.

The chain is built from TRBV7-3 and TRBJ2-1; D ambiguous. From germline, CDR1 is SGHTA and CDR2 FQGTGA. The CDR3 spans 14 residues. V lost 3 bases and J 6 bases, leaving 12 bases between the germline ends. Here the CDR3 DNA reads TGTGCCAGCAGCTTTAACTCCGCTGTCAATGAGCAGTTCTTC. Its protein product is CASSFNSAVNEQFF.